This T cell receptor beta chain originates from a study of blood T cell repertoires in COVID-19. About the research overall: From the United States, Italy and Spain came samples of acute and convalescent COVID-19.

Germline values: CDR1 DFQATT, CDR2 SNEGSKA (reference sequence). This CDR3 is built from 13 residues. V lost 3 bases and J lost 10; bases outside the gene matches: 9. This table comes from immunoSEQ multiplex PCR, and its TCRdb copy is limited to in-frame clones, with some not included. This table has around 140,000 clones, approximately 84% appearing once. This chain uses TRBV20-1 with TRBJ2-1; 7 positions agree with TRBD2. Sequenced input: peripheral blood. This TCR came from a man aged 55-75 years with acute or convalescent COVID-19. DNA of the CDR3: TGCAGTGCTAGTATCGGGGGGAGTAGGGAGCAGTTCTTC. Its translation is CSASIGGSREQFF.